Described below is a single T cell receptor (beta chain) sequence and its context. Its matching antigen is unknown. The source of the sample is a study of T cell responses to AZD1222 COVID-19 vaccine. Findings of the study overall: Only a handful of AZD1222 recipients, roughly 6 in all, had baseline seropositivity. Donors were mostly white British, more females; clonal diversity possibly underestimated.

Germline CDR1 and CDR2: SNHLY and FYNNEI. The V gene lost 5 bases and the J gene lost 2 bases, with 13 bases spanning the gap. The CDR3 contains 15 residues. Only in-frame clones appear in the TCRdb table, and some are missing; sequencing was by immunoSEQ multiplex PCR. The repertoire includes 130,000 to 150,000 clones, around 91% of them detected once, and under 2% sits in the top ten. The sequencing used peripheral blood, collected on day 0 of AZD1222 vaccination. This chain connects TRBV2 to TRBJ2-1, with D unclear. This TCR was recovered from an adult in good health. The CDR3 nucleotides read TGTGCCAGCAGTCTACAAGGCATCACCTACAATGAGCAGTTCTTC. Amino acids: CASSLQGITYNEQFF.